These 19 T cell receptor beta chains came from one sample sequenced in a study of blood T cell repertoires in COVID-19 (dated by TCRdb to the early 2020s). The library relied on the immunoSEQ multiplex PCR assay. Drawn from immuneACCESS, this table holds only the in-frame rearrangements with V and J called that TCRdb kept. Clones are partly lost; checked studies trace under half to an unresolved V gene and leave the rest unexplained. The sample table records roughly 70,000 clones; 60% to 75% of these occur just once. The ten largest clones add up to roughly 36% of the sample. Sequenced input: peripheral blood. Receptors were obtained from a woman in her 70s with acute or convalescent COVID-19.

This chain joins TRBV28 and TRBJ2-5, with 14 bases aligning to TRBD2. The CDR3 consists of 16 residues. Germline CDR1 reads MDHEN; CDR2 reads SYDVKM. With 7 bases clipped from V and 3 bases from J, the junction kept 7 bases outside the gene matches. CDR3 sequence (DNA): TGTGCCAGCACTGAGGGGGGACTAGCGGGAGAAGAGACCCAGTACTTC. As protein: CASTEGGLAGEETQYF.

This chain connects TRBV27 to TRBJ2-7; 7 bases are a match to TRBD2. V was pared by 5 bases and J by 4 bases, with 8 bases of the junction left unmatched. Germline CDR1 is MNHEY and CDR2 is SMNVEV (reference sequence). The length of the CDR3 is 14 residues. CDR3 in DNA: TGTGCCAGCAGTCCCCGGGGGAGGGAGTACGAGCAGTACTTC. Amino acids: CASSPRGREYEQYF.

This clone was observed a few times. The rearrangement joins TRBV4-1 to TRBJ1-1; 9 bases are a match to TRBD1. V was clipped by 6 bases and J by 5 bases; unmatched bases: 7. This CDR3 has 14 amino acids. Germline loops: CDR1 MGHRA, CDR2 YSYEKL. CDR3 coding DNA: TGCGCCAGCAGTCCTGACAGGGGGTGGACTGAAGCTTTCTTT. Its protein product is CASSPDRGWTEAFF.

This clone came up once. One junction end disagrees with the germline gene, perhaps due to a read error. Here the CDR3 DNA reads TGTGCCAGCAGTGAACTAGGGGGGGTGAGGTTC. Translation gives CASSELGGVRF. The V call is TRBV6-1, the J call TRBJ2-7; tentatively, D is TRBD2 (7 bases). Germline V CDR1 and CDR2: MNHNS, SASEGT. The CDR3 runs 11 residues.

The rearrangement uses TRBV10-3 and TRBJ1-6; D might be TRBD1 (5 bases). Between the trimmed V and J ends, which lost 0 bases and 10 bases, there was a span of 19 bases. The CDR3 contains 17 residues. Germline loops: CDR1 ENHRY, CDR2 SYGVKD. CDR3 in DNA: TGTGCCATCAGTGAGTCCCCGGTAAAGGGGTCAGGATCACCCCTCCACTTT. Protein product: CAISESPVKGSGSPLHF.

V usage is TRBV7-9 and J usage is TRBJ2-1; D possibly corresponds to TRBD2 (6 bases). The CDR3 consists of 17 residues. CDR1 and CDR2 (germline): SEHNR, FQNEAQ (reference sequence). V lost 3 bases and J 8 bases, leaving 23 bases between the germline ends. CDR3 sequence reads: CASSLRRERVRDDEQFF. CDR3 DNA: TGTGCCAGCAGCTTGCGTCGTGAGCGGGTACGCGACGATGAGCAGTTCTTC.

V is TRBV29-1 and J is TRBJ1-2; D possibly corresponds to TRBD1 (5 bases). The CDR3 runs to 12 residues. The V gene lost 3 bases and the J gene lost 6 bases, with 11 bases spanning the gap. Germline-derived CDR1 and CDR2 are SQVTM and ANQGSEA. The CDR3 DNA is TGCAGCGTTGATCCCAGGGTTAATGGCTACACCTTC. This sequence encodes CSVDPRVNGYTF. The entire variable domain, with the rest obtained from reference TRBV29-1 and TRBJ1-2, is as follows: SAVISQKPSRDICQRGTSLTIQCQVDSQVTMMFWYRQQPGQSLTLIATANQGSEATYESGFVIDKFPISRPNLTFSTLTVSNMSPEDSSIYLCSVDPRVNGYTFGSGTRLTVV.

The chain uses TRBV6-5 and TRBJ2-1; D is unclear. Trimming stripped 2 bases from V and 10 bases from J, with 6 bases between. This CDR3 region has 11 residues. Germline V CDR1 and CDR2: MNHEY, SVGAGI. The CDR3 sequence: CASSYVGEQFF. DNA of the CDR3: TGTGCCAGCAGTTACGTGGGCGAGCAGTTCTTC.

This clone was picked up a small number of times. V is TRBV4-1 and J is TRBJ2-7; D not resolved. This CDR3 has 16 amino acids. Trimming cost V 0 bases and J 2 bases, with 14 bases left between them. Germline V gene sequence: CDR1 MGHRA, CDR2 YSYEKL. The CDR3, as DNA: TGCGCCAGCAGCCAAGATAGGTACAGATCGACCTACGAGCAGTACTTC. Its translation: CASSQDRYRSTYEQYF.

The rearrangement links TRBV28 to TRBJ2-2; 8 nucleotides line up with TRBD2. This CDR3 comprises 14 residues. The germline V gene has CDR1 MDHEN and CDR2 SYDVKM. The V gene end was trimmed by 7 bases and the J gene end by 5 bases; junction bases not matched to a gene: 6. The CDR3, as DNA: TGTGCCAGCACCTCGGGGGGGCAGACCGGGGAGCTGTTTTTT. Protein sequence: CASTSGGQTGELFF.

V is TRBV27 and J is TRBJ2-1; 10 bases match TRBD2. The V segment lost 8 bases and the J segment 9 bases; nucleotides outside the gene matches: 10. CDR1 is MNHEY, CDR2 SMNVEV, per germline (reference sequence). The CDR3 has 14 residues. The CDR3 loop reads CASLGLAGVGEQFF. DNA for the CDR3: TGTGCCAGCCTCGGGCTAGCGGGAGTAGGTGAGCAGTTCTTC.

The chain has TRBV30 and TRBJ2-5, with TRBD2 matching over 14 bases. With V trimmed by 0 bases and J by 4 bases, 7 bases remained unmatched. CDR1 and CDR2 (germline): GTSNPN, SVGIG (reference sequence). The CDR3 contains 17 residues. In nucleotides, the CDR3 is TGTGCCTGGAGTGTGCGGTTGACTAGCGGGAGGGGAGAGACCCAGTACTTC. Encoded protein: CAWSVRLTSGRGETQYF. Full variable domain (outside the CDR3, taken from reference TRBV30 and TRBJ2-5): SQTIHQWPATLVQPVGSPLSLECTVEGTSNPNLYWYRQAAGRGLQLLFYSVGIGQISSEVPQNLSASRPQDRQFILSSKKLLLSDSGFYLCAWSVRLTSGRGETQYFGPGTRLLVL.

This clone was counted at least ten times. The rearrangement links TRBV29-1 to TRBJ1-1, with TRBD1 matching 8 bases. The CDR3 totals 12 residues. The V segment lost 7 bases and the J segment 4 bases; nucleotides outside the gene matches: 5. Germline CDR1 reads SQVTM; CDR2 reads ANQGSEA. The CDR3 DNA follows: TGCAGCGCCAAACAGGGGGGCACTGAAGCTTTCTTT. It is translated as CSAKQGGTEAFF.

The chain is built from TRBV6-5 and TRBJ2-7; 7 bases agree with TRBD1. The CDR3 has 14 amino acids. Germline CDR1 and CDR2: MNHEY and SVGAGI. The V and J ends lost 11 bases and 0 bases, in that order; junction bases with no gene match: 10. The CDR3 region is CAGKLGQDSYEQYF. The DNA for the CDR3 is TGTGCCGGGAAGCTCGGACAGGACTCCTACGAGCAGTACTTC.

The V and J genes are TRBV5-5 and TRBJ2-3, with D hard to call. The CDR3 is 13 amino acids. Germline V lookup: CDR1 SGHKS, CDR2 YYEKEE (reference sequence). The V end was cut by 0 bases, the J end by 5 bases, with 7 bases between. DNA for the CDR3: TGTGCCAGCAGCTTGGTCTCTGTAGATACGCAGTATTTT. This encodes CASSLVSVDTQYF.

This rearrangement joins TRBV27 to TRBJ1-1, with 8 bases matching TRBD1. With 6 bases clipped from V and 4 bases from J, the junction kept 4 bases outside the gene matches. The length of the CDR3 is 13 residues. Germline V gene lookup returns CDR1 MNHEY and CDR2 SMNVEV (reference sequence). Here the CDR3 DNA reads TGTGCCAGCAGCGACACAGGGGGCACTGAAGCTTTCTTT. It specifies CASSDTGGTEAFF.

The chain joins TRBV7-9 to TRBJ2-1; D might be TRBD2 (5 bases). With 1 base removed from V and 10 bases from J, the gap between germline ends came to 8 bases. Germline assignment: CDR1 SEHNR and CDR2 FQNEAQ (reference sequence). This CDR3 spans 12 amino acids. DNA for the CDR3: TGTGCCAGCAGCTTAGGGGAGCGGGAGCAGTTCTTC. It encodes CASSLGEREQFF.

This sequence joins TRBV6-1 and TRBJ2-2; the match to TRBD1 covers 7 bases. Germline-derived CDR1 and CDR2 are MNHNS and SASEGT. This CDR3 has 17 amino acids. V lost 1 base to trimming and J lost 3 bases; unmatched junction nucleotides: 8. CDR3 loop: CASSEVWAGGHTGELFF. In DNA, the CDR3 is TGTGCCAGCAGTGAAGTATGGGCAGGGGGACACACCGGGGAGCTGTTTTTT.

The V and J genes are TRBV5-4 and TRBJ2-5, with D maybe TRBD2 (6 bases). This CDR3 contains 15 residues. CDR1 is SGHNT and CDR2 is YYREEE in the germline V gene (reference sequence). V was trimmed by 2 bases and J by 4 bases, leaving 15 bases between them. CDR3 DNA: TGTGCCAGCAGCTTAGGTCGGGAGCAGCCAGAGACCCAGTACTTC. The encoded protein is CASSLGREQPETQYF. Together with reference TRBV5-4 and TRBJ2-5, the CDR3 gives the full variable domain: ETGVTQSPTHLIKTRGQQVTLRCSSQSGHNTVSWYQQALGQGPQFIFQYYREEENGRGNFPPRFSGLQFPNYSSELNVNALELDDSALYLCASSLGREQPETQYFGPGTRLLVL.